This TCR beta chain was sequenced in a study of blood T cell repertoires in COVID-19 (dated by TCRdb to about 2020). Some background on the complete study: Collaborator samples came from the United States, Italy and Spain and covered acute and convalescent phases of COVID-19. Where available, HLA class I and class II types were obtained from metadata supplied by the sample provider rather than from assay-based typing. Deeply sampled blood TCRbeta repertoires from subjects exposed to, actively infected with, or recovered from COVID-19 were included in the dataset. The repertoires were made available in a free public database intended to serve as a resource for research on the immune response to SARS-CoV-2. Sample metadata almost always included a de-identified subject ID, COVID-19 status, age in years and sex. The material from the prospective study consisted of cDNA or gDNA derived from T cells, B-cell-depleted T cells, or PBMCs. Samples were obtained from the ongoing ImmuneRACE study (first 160 participants) and from about 1,300 subjects provided by 6 global collaborators. The research as a whole found: The quantity of clinical and demographic metadata differed by source and by participant and was supplied without curation.

After removal of 8 bases from V and 10 bases from J, the junction retains 9 bases not matched to a gene. From its cysteine to its phenylalanine, the CDR3 spans 14 amino acids. Only the CDR3 DNA stays, 42 bases, in frame from base 1. The germline V gene sets CDR1 to SNHLY and CDR2 to FYNNEI. TCRbeta CDR3 regions were amplified from genomic DNA using the immunoSEQ Assay, a bias-controlled multiplex PCR. Per the source publication's procedure: Nucleated cell counts per sample were estimated from amplification of reference gene primers within the assay. To quantify the absolute abundance of each unique TCRbeta CDR3 rearrangement, sequence reads were collapsed and filtered. For each sample, productive Simpson clonality was calculated by taking the square root of Simpson's diversity index across productive rearrangements. TCRdb retrieved this table from immuneACCESS and kept in-frame rearrangements only. Not all clones are present; in checked studies, unresolved V genes account for under half, and no reason is known for the remainder. D and trimming were read from the DNA, whereas the V and J calls and clone size are those reported in that table. Within this sample are 190,000 or so clones, with 81% of them counted one time only. The top ten clonotypes cover nearly 9.5% of the sample.

This clone was counted once. Its specific antigen is unknown. No much larger clone exists at a distance of one base, and base qualities are not known. Enrolling through a virtual design, the prospective study's participants ranged in age from roughly 18 to 89 years and lived across roughly 23 United States geographic areas. Cohort assignment in the prospective study relied on participant-reported clinical history from a screening survey and a study questionnaire. Recovered participants in ImmuneRACE Cohort 3 were defined as having two consecutive negative NP/OP PCR tests, clearance from a healthcare professional, or resolution of symptoms. Mobile phlebotomists in the prospective study collected whole blood, serum and a nasopharyngeal or oropharyngeal swab from every participant. Additional blood draws and questionnaires over an approximately 2-month period could optionally be provided by prospective study participants. Blood samples from the prospective study were shipped frozen or at room temperature prior to DNA extraction.

The sample taken for sequencing was PBMCs or T cells enriched from blood (not recorded which). The TCR comes from a man aged 35 to 55 who had recovered from COVID-19. The rearrangement combines TRBV2 with TRBJ2-1, with 12 junctional bases fitting TRBD2. The DNA reads as follows: TGTGCCAGCGCGCTGCTAGCGGGGGGGCGAGAGCAGTTCTTC. It translates as CASALLAGGREQFF. Here the CDR3 is joined to the reference TRBV2 and TRBJ2-1 genes, and the full variable domain is: EPEVTQTPSHQVTQMGQEVILRCVPISNHLYFYWYRQILGQKVEFLVSFYNNEISEKSEIFDDQFSVERPDGSNFTLKIRSTKLEDSAMYFCASALLAGGREQFFGPGTRLTVL.